These 23 T cell receptor beta chains share one sample of origin, sequenced in a study of blood T cells in healthy people across ages. A second PCR of about 6 to 11 cycles used a sample-barcoded 5' primer and a J-beta primer mix. TCRdb ran MiXCR on the 5' RACE reads and lists one entry per CDR3 protein. The data show 650,000 to 950,000 distinct CDR3 sequences, with about 42% seen just once and around 18% held by the top ten. Sequencing was done on a sample of blood. All receptors come from a man in his sixties in good health.

The V and J genes are TRBV20-1 and TRBJ2-7, with TRBD2 matching 14 bases. Unmatched junction bases numbered 5, after V lost 6 bases and J lost 1 base. This CDR3 has 15 residues. In germline, CDR1 is DFQATT, CDR2 SNEGSKA (reference sequence). The CDR3 loop reads CSASGLAGASYEQYF. The CDR3 DNA reads as TGCAGTGCCTCGGGACTAGCGGGGGCATCCTACGAGCAGTACTTC.

For this clonotype: It is likely a read error, because the conserved phenylalanine at the end of the CDR3 is missing. The rearrangement joins TRBV7-9 to TRBJ2-7; the D gene is possibly TRBD2 (5 bases). This CDR3 is 14 amino acids long. Trimming stripped 7 bases from V and 2 bases from J, with 15 bases between. Germline CDR1 and CDR2: SEHNR and FQNEAQ (reference sequence). This CDR3 reads CASTPRGKPYEQYL. In DNA, the CDR3 is TGTGCCAGCACCCCAAGAGGGAAACCCTACGAGCAGTACTTA.

The rearrangement joins TRBV3-1 to TRBJ2-2, with TRBD1 identical over 8 bases. Looked up from germline, CDR1 is LGHDT and CDR2 is YNNKEL (reference sequence). There are 15 residues in the CDR3. Trimming at V came to 3 bases and at J to 5 bases, leaving 5 bases not matched to a gene. The CDR3 is CASSHPTGVTGELFF. The CDR3 DNA reads as TGTGCCAGCAGCCACCCGACAGGGGTGACCGGGGAGCTGTTTTTT.

DNA of the CDR3: TGTGCCAGCAGTTACCGGGACAGGGGTATTGATGAGCAGTTCTTC. It encodes CASSYRDRGIDEQFF. The chain couples TRBV9 to TRBJ2-1; 10 nucleotides align to TRBD1. The germline V gene encodes CDR1 SGDLS and CDR2 YYNGEE. J was trimmed by 8 bases and V by 5 bases; bases with no gene match: 10. The CDR3 has 15 amino acids.

The chain carries TRBV6-5 and TRBJ1-2; possible D gene TRBD1, 6 bases. The CDR3 loop spans 12 amino acids. Trimming shortened V by 8 bases and J by 5 bases, and 12 bases separated the two germline ends. From germline, CDR1 is MNHEY and CDR2 SVGAGI. The CDR3, as DNA: TGTGCCAGCGGTTCAGGGGATTATGGCTACACCTTC. Its protein is CASGSGDYGYTF.

The CDR3 sequence is CASSLVGRGDTEAFF. The CDR3 bases are TGCGCCAGCAGCTTGGTTGGGCGGGGGGACACTGAAGCTTTCTTT. This rearrangement joins TRBV5-1 to TRBJ1-1; tentatively, D is TRBD1 (5 bases). Trimming cost V 0 bases and J 3 bases, with 12 bases left between them. CDR3 length: 15 residues. Germline V gives CDR1 SGHRS, CDR2 YFSETQ.

J is TRBJ2-2 and V is TRBV18; 10 nucleotides line up with TRBD1. Germline assignment: CDR1 KGHSH and CDR2 LQKENI. The CDR3 is 17 amino acids. The V gene end was trimmed by 3 bases and the J gene end by 2 bases; junction bases not matched to a gene: 6. This chain's CDR3 is CASSPRGQGVNTGELFF. In DNA form, the CDR3 reads TGTGCCAGCTCACCCCGAGGACAGGGGGTCAACACCGGGGAGCTGTTTTTT.

The CDR3 DNA follows: TGCGCCAGCAGCCTGGAATACGGACAGGTGGCCTACGAGCAGTACTTC. Protein: CASSLEYGQVAYEQYF. This chain links TRBV5-1 with TRBJ2-7; 7 bases line up with TRBD1. The CDR3 covers 16 residues. Germline V gene sequence: CDR1 SGHRS, CDR2 YFSETQ. V gave up 4 bases and J gave up 2 bases; unmatched junction bases: 12.

V and J are TRBV20-1 and TRBJ2-5; D tentatively fits TRBD1 or TRBD2 (5 bases each). V lost 3 bases and J lost 8, with 13 bases in between. Germline-derived CDR1 and CDR2 are DFQATT and SNEGSKA (reference sequence). The CDR3 consists of 12 residues. This CDR3 reads CSASFSGGTQYF. The CDR3 bases are TGCAGTGCTAGTTTCTCTGGGGGTACCCAGTACTTC.

The rearrangement joins TRBV3-1 to TRBJ2-1, with TRBD2 matching over 7 bases. V lost 4 bases to trimming and J lost 7 bases; unmatched junction nucleotides: 7. The CDR3 totals 14 residues. Germline CDR1 is LGHDT and CDR2 is YNNKEL (reference sequence). The CDR3 DNA reads as TGTGCCAGCAGCCTCCTAGCGGAACATAATGAGCAGTTCTTC. It encodes CASSLLAEHNEQFF.

This clonotype has ten or more counts. The chain employs TRBV7-6 and TRBJ2-7; 10 bases line up with TRBD2. V trimming: 1 base; J trimming: 6 bases; junction bases outside the gene matches: 9. The CDR3 loop spans 16 amino acids. Germline V gives CDR1 SGHVS, CDR2 FNYEAQ. Written as DNA, the CDR3 is TGTGCCAGCAGCTTAGGAGAAGGACTAGCGGACGTCGAGCAGTACTTC. Its protein product is CASSLGEGLADVEQYF.

This chain connects TRBV6-2 or TRBV6-3 to TRBJ1-5; 11 nucleotides align to TRBD1. The CDR3 has 14 residues. Per germline, CDR1 MNHEY and CDR2 SVGEGT. Losses at the gene ends were 7 bases for V and 6 bases for J; bases not matched to a gene: 5. The CDR3 nucleotides are TGTGCCAGCATGCGGGACAGGGGGTTTCAGCCCCAGCATTTT. Its protein is CASMRDRGFQPQHF.

This rearrangement joins TRBV5-1 to TRBJ1-1; 7 bases are a match to TRBD1. Germline V gives CDR1 SGHRS, CDR2 YFSETQ. CDR3 length equals 13 residues. V dropped 4 bases and J dropped 4; count of bases not matched to a gene: 4. CDR3 in amino acids: CASSVDRPTEAFF. For the CDR3, the DNA is TGCGCCAGCAGCGTGGACAGGCCCACTGAAGCTTTCTTT. The full variable domain, in which reference TRBV5-1 and TRBJ1-1 provide the parts outside the CDR3, is KAGVTQTPRYLIKTRGQQVTLSCSPISGHRSVSWYQQTPGQGLQFLFEYFSETQRNKGNFPGRFSGRQFSNSRSEMNVSTLELGDSALYLCASSVDRPTEAFFGQGTRLTVV.

This clonotype was recorded many times. This sequence joins TRBV20-1 and TRBJ2-7, with 9 bases aligning to TRBD2. In germline, CDR1 is DFQATT, CDR2 SNEGSKA (reference sequence). The CDR3 is 13 residues long. J gave up 2 bases and V 5 bases, and 4 bases lay outside the gene matches. The CDR3 loop reads CSAGGGGAYEQYF. The CDR3 DNA is TGCAGTGCTGGTGGCGGGGGGGCCTACGAGCAGTACTTC.

This clonotype was counted between two and nine times. This chain links TRBV20-1 with TRBJ2-1, with 8 bases that match TRBD2. CDR3 length equals 14 residues. Germline values: CDR1 DFQATT, CDR2 SNEGSKA (reference sequence). Trimming at V came to 6 bases and at J to 7 bases, leaving 11 bases not matched to a gene. CDR3 nucleotide sequence: TGCAGTGCCCGACGGGAGGGGACCCCAAATGAGCAGTTCTTC. It is translated as CSARREGTPNEQFF.

This clonotype has only a few counts. The V and J genes are TRBV6-2 or TRBV6-3 and TRBJ2-7; the D gene is possibly TRBD2 (5 bases). In germline, CDR1 is MNHEY, CDR2 SVGEGT. The CDR3 runs 15 residues. V was cut by 6 bases and J by 1 base, with 16 bases left in between. The CDR3 is CASSRLLDPSYEQYF. CDR3 bases: TGTGCCAGCAGCCGATTACTAGATCCGTCCTACGAGCAGTACTTC.

This clonotype was found a few times. This sequence joins TRBV20-1 and TRBJ2-5; D not resolved. Germline CDR1 is DFQATT and CDR2 is SNEGSKA (reference sequence). Trimming took off 1 base at V and 5 bases at J, with 11 bases between the two ends. This CDR3 is 13 amino acids long. CDR3 bases: TGCAGTGCTAGAGTTATGGATGGGGAGACCCAGTACTTC. Translation: CSARVMDGETQYF.

The genes are TRBV11-2 and TRBJ1-1; D gene ambiguous. The ends were cut back, 3 bases at V and 0 bases at J, with 14 bases in the middle. Germline assignment: CDR1 SGHAT and CDR2 FQNNGV. There are 16 residues in the CDR3. CDR3 DNA: TGTGCCAGCAGCTTCCATTTGGGGAGGTTGAACACTGAAGCTTTCTTT. Translation gives CASSFHLGRLNTEAFF.

The rearrangement joins TRBV15 to TRBJ1-2, with 8 bases matching TRBD1. V was clipped by 4 bases and J by 4 bases; unmatched bases: 8. CDR1 is LNHNV and CDR2 is YYDKDF in the germline V gene (reference sequence). The CDR3 length is 15 residues. DNA of the CDR3: TGTGCCACCAGCACCCAGACAGGGGATGTCTATGGCTACACCTTC. It is translated as CATSTQTGDVYGYTF.

This clonotype has only a few counts. The chain is built from TRBV10-3 and TRBJ1-1; D uncertain. The CDR3 is made up of 13 amino acids. V gave up 2 bases and J gave up 3 bases, with 7 bases separating them. Germline CDR1 reads ENHRY; CDR2 reads SYGVKD. The CDR3 bases are TGTGCCATCAGTGAGCTTACCCACACTGAAGCTTTCTTT. Amino acid sequence: CAISELTHTEAFF.

The chain links TRBV20-1 to TRBJ2-2; TRBD2 matches at 12 bases. The junction had 2 bases not matched to a gene; V was cut back by 2 bases and J by 4 bases. The CDR3 is 15 residues long. Germline V gene data show CDR1 as DFQATT and CDR2 as SNEGSKA (reference sequence). The CDR3 spells CSARPLAGGTGELFF. CDR3 DNA sequence: TGCAGTGCTAGACCACTAGCGGGGGGCACCGGGGAGCTGTTTTTT.

This clonotype was recorded a few times. The chain combines TRBV7-2 with TRBJ2-3; D may be TRBD1 or TRBD2 (5 bases each). The CDR3 contains 13 residues. Germline V gene lookup returns CDR1 SGHTA and CDR2 FQGNSA. V was pared by 6 bases and J by 5 bases, with 12 bases between. CDR3 in amino acids: CASRGRDLDTQYF. The CDR3 region has the DNA TGTGCCAGCAGGGGCCGGGACCTAGATACGCAGTATTTT.

This clonotype was picked up a small number of times. The CDR3 sequence: CSAPGGSFYNEQFF. DNA for the CDR3: TGCAGCGCACCAGGGGGCTCATTCTACAATGAGCAGTTCTTC. This chain connects TRBV29-1 to TRBJ2-1; 8 bases map to TRBD1. This CDR3 spans 14 amino acids. Trimming took 7 bases from V and 3 from J; bases not matched to a gene: 8. Germline V CDR1 and CDR2: SQVTM, ANQGSEA.